This is a list of T cell receptor beta chains from one sample in a study of cytomegalovirus exposure and HLA in healthy donors. Generated by immunoSEQ multiplex PCR, the TCRdb table keeps only in-frame clones and is missing some. The table lists about 160,000 clones, 86% of them singletons. The source material was PBMCs. The receptor set was obtained from a woman between 18 and 30 years old in good health and CMV-seronegative. CDR3s include the opening cysteine and the closing phenylalanine or tryptophan. The D gene is left open where the match is weak. Only some rows state a clone size, as once, few, many or a class for expanded clones.

clone size: .
J gene: TRBJ2-5
V gene: TRBV27
D gene: TRBD1
CDR3 DNA: TGTGCCAGCAGTTCTACAGGGGTTGGGACCCAGTACTTC
CDR3 protein: CASSSTGVGTQYF

clone size: .
J gene: TRBJ1-1
V gene: TRBV19
D gene: .
CDR3 DNA: TGTGCCAGTACCACCACAGGGATTTCGGCGGCTTTCTTT
CDR3 protein: CASTTTGISAAFF

clone size: few
J gene: TRBJ2-7
V gene: TRBV27
D gene: TRBD1
CDR3 DNA: TGTGCCAGCAGCCTCAGGGGGCACGGGCAGCAGTACTTC
CDR3 protein: CASSLRGHGQQYF

clone size: .
J gene: TRBJ2-1
V gene: TRBV2
D gene: TRBD2
CDR3 DNA: TGTGCCAGCAGTTTGGTAGGGGAGGGTGAGCAGTTCTTC
CDR3 protein: CASSLVGEGEQFF

clone size: .
J gene: TRBJ2-2
V gene: TRBV9
D gene: TRBD1
CDR3 DNA: TGTGCCAGCAGCGCCCTGACAGGGACCGGGGAGCTGTTTTTT
CDR3 protein: CASSALTGTGELFF

clone size: .
J gene: TRBJ2-5
V gene: TRBV9
D gene: TRBD2
CDR3 DNA: TGTGCCAGCAGCGTAGGCGGGGGGGCCGGGGAGACCCAGTACTTC
CDR3 protein: CASSVGGGAGETQYF

clone size: .
J gene: TRBJ1-2
V gene: TRBV27
D gene: TRBD1
CDR3 DNA: TGTGCCAGCAGTACTCAATACAGGGGCCTGGAGCAAAACTATGGCTACACCTTC
CDR3 protein: CASSTQYRGLEQNYGYTF

clone size: .
J gene: TRBJ1-1
V gene: TRBV18
D gene: .
CDR3 DNA: TGTGCCAGCTCACTACAGGGCCTGAACACTGAAGCTTTCTTT
CDR3 protein: CASSLQGLNTEAFF

clone size: .
J gene: TRBJ2-7
V gene: TRBV2
D gene: .
CDR3 DNA: TGTGCCAGCCGGGACACCTCCTACGAGCAGTACTTC
CDR3 protein: CASRDTSYEQYF

clone size: .
J gene: TRBJ2-3
V gene: TRBV18
D gene: .
CDR3 DNA: TGTGCCAGCTCACCACCGGGGGCGCTCATCAACACAGATACGCAGTATTTT
CDR3 protein: CASSPPGALINTDTQYF

clone size: .
J gene: TRBJ2-7
V gene: TRBV4-1
D gene: .
CDR3 DNA: TGCGCCAGCAGCCAAGCGGGTAGCGCCCACGAGCAGTACTTC
CDR3 protein: CASSQAGSAHEQYF

clone size: .
J gene: TRBJ1-1
V gene: TRBV7-9
D gene: .
CDR3 DNA: TGTGCCAGCAGCTTAGCGGTTTACACGGGGAAGAACACTGAAGCTTTCTTT
CDR3 protein: CASSLAVYTGKNTEAFF

clone size: once
J gene: TRBJ1-5
V gene: TRBV27
D gene: TRBD1
CDR3 DNA: TGTGCCAGCAGTTCGGTCCACTCGGACAGGGGTGATCAGCCCCAGCATTTT
CDR3 protein: CASSSVHSDRGDQPQHF

clone size: .
J gene: TRBJ1-1
V gene: TRBV7-9
D gene: .
CDR3 DNA: TGTGCCAGCAGCCCCTTAGGACAGCTCAAGGGCACTGAAGCTTTCTTT
CDR3 protein: CASSPLGQLKGTEAFF

clone size: .
J gene: TRBJ1-2
V gene: TRBV6-1
D gene: .
CDR3 DNA: TGTGCCACCGAGGACGACGGGGGGCCCCCTATAAGCTACACCTTC
CDR3 protein: CATEDDGGPPISYTF

clone size: once
J gene: TRBJ1-2
V gene: TRBV7-9
D gene: .
CDR3 DNA: TGTGCCAGCAGCTTAGGGACAGCACTTAACTATGGCTACACCTTC
CDR3 protein: CASSLGTALNYGYTF